This T cell receptor beta chain is drawn from a study of cytomegalovirus exposure and HLA in healthy donors. Overall study context: An earlier analysis identified 120 million or so unique TCR beta sequences in 150 million to 200 million T cells.

The CDR3 is 14 amino acids. The germline V gene has CDR1 LNHDA and CDR2 SQIVND (reference sequence). J gave up 2 bases and V 5 bases, and 4 bases lay outside the gene matches. Primers for the PCR totalled 60 Vbeta and 13 Jbeta. The method was immunoSEQ multiplex PCR; TCRdb's version includes in-frame clones alone and lacks a portion of them. Counted here are tens of thousands of clones, about 84% occurring once; the ten biggest clones make up approximately 2.6%. Worth noting for this clone: No antigen is known for it.

Study results and limitations: In terms of immune exposure information, only CMV serostatus was available. In a later analysis, TCR association rates varied by HLA locus: DRB1 most, HLA-C fewest.

Material for sequencing was PBMCs. This rearrangement joins TRBV19 to TRBJ2-7; 9 nucleotides align to TRBD1. This TCR came from a man aged 50 to 60 in good health and CMV-seronegative. The CDR3 here is CASSPRDRAYEQYF. In DNA, the CDR3 is TGTGCCAGTAGTCCCCGGGACAGGGCCTACGAGCAGTACTTC.